A selection of T cell receptor beta chains follows, all from one sample in a study of blood T cells in healthy people across ages. TCRdb ran MiXCR on the 5' RACE reads and lists one entry per CDR3 protein. The sample has 1.5 million or so distinct CDR3 sequences; 35% to 45% are singletons. Sequenced material: blood. All receptors derive from a woman younger than 35 in good health. Both conserved end residues are part of each CDR3. The D gene is left open where the match is weak. Some rows have no size entry. The others give once, few or many, or a class for an expanded clone.

clone_size j_call d_call v_call cdr3_aa
once TRBJ1-5 . TRBV19 CASASRGDQPQHF
. TRBJ1-2 . TRBV3-1 CASSPLEAYYGYTF
. TRBJ1-5 TRBD1 TRBV5-6 CASSLRGGGDPQHF
few TRBJ2-2 TRBD1 TRBV4-3 CASRRQGPSGELFF
few TRBJ2-3 TRBD2 TRBV7-9 CASSLTHTGTSLTDTQYF
. TRBJ1-4 TRBD1 TRBV28 CASRDPGGAPNEKLFF
. TRBJ2-3 TRBD2 TRBV12-3/TRBV12-4 CASRIAGVRTDTQYF
. . . TRBV9 CASSVAQGNEQYF
. TRBJ2-7 . TRBV7-9 CASSYPGLPYEQYF
few TRBJ2-1 . TRBV4-1 CASSANTYNEQFF
. TRBJ2-7 . TRBV4-1 CASSQGKGTGVYEQYF
. TRBJ1-5 . TRBV12-3/TRBV12-4 CASSFQGLDQPQHF
. TRBJ1-5 . TRBV5-5 CASSYGSQPQHF
few TRBJ2-1 TRBD1 TRBV7-2 CASSFTGQGDYEQFF
few TRBJ2-5 TRBD2 TRBV14 CASSQLLAGLETQYF
. TRBJ1-1 . TRBV9 CASSGGVGDVEAFF
. TRBJ2-7 . TRBV5-1 CASSLGRGGLDEQYF
. TRBJ1-5 . TRBV28 CATFWRGNNQPQHF
. TRBJ2-7 . TRBV10-3 CAISDQQRSYEQYF
. . TRBD2 TRBV28 CASSRTSGTLNEQYF
few TRBJ2-3 TRBD2 TRBV20-1 CSAIPGGLAGAYTDTQYF
. TRBJ2-7 TRBD2 TRBV29-1 CSVERTSDYSEQYF
. TRBJ1-6 . TRBV5-1 CASSLEGTKLSPLHF
. TRBJ1-1 . TRBV6-5 CASSSSFAARAFF
. TRBJ2-7 . TRBV2 CASSNRQPPYEQYF
few TRBJ1-1 TRBD1 TRBV13 CASSEGTGRTEAFF
. TRBJ2-1 TRBD1 TRBV14 CASSQGDRAGRNEQFF
. TRBJ2-7 TRBD1 TRBV28 CASTQDRAHEQYF
once TRBJ1-5 . TRBV18 CASSPISGYQPQHF
. TRBJ2-7 . TRBV16 CASSLIRDIYYEQYF
few TRBJ1-2 TRBD1 TRBV28 CASSGGQADYGYTF
. TRBJ2-3 . TRBV9 CASSSSVVAQGTDTQYF
few TRBJ2-3 . TRBV28 CASSFIGDTQYF
. TRBJ1-5 TRBD1 TRBV4-2 CASSQERGRGQPQHF
. TRBJ1-1 . TRBV10-2 CASSYGPPNTEAFF
. TRBJ2-7 . TRBV28 CASTPAGRTNSYEQYF
. TRBJ1-1 . TRBV5-1 CASSLADRVTEAFF
few TRBJ1-2 TRBD1 TRBV7-2 CASSHGQEGYTF
. TRBJ2-3 TRBD2 TRBV7-2 CASSLGLGITSADTQYF
. TRBJ2-3 . TRBV12-3/TRBV12-4 CASSSGAISADTQYF
. TRBJ2-5 . TRBV1 CTSSETGTHEGGYQETQYF